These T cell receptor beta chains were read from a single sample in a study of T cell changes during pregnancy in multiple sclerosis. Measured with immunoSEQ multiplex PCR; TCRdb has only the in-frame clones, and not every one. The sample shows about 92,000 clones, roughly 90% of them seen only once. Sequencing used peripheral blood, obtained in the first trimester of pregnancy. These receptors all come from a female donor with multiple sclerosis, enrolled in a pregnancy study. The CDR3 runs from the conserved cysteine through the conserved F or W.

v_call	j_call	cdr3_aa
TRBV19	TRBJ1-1	CATGTGGNTEAFF
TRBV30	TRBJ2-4	CAGLGGAKNIQYF
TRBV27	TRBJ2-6	CASSPWTVGANVLTF
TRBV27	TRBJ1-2	CASSSLGVFYGYTF
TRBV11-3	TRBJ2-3	CASSLGGRAFDTQYF
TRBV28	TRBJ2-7	CASSLMTRRSYEQYF
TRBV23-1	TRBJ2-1	CASSQFSGSSYNEQFF
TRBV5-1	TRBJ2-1	CASSRDSSSYNEQFF
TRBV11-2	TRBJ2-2	CASSLTGFRNTGELFF
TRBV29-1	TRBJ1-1	CSVADRGDTEAFF
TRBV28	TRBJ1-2	CASTLGGLNYGYTF
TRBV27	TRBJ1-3	CASSLTLPSRRLSGNTIYF
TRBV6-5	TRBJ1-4	CASSYRTGFGEKLFF
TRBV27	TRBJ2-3	CASSSAGGRIGTDTQYF
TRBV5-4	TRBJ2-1	CASSFKRERGNEQFF
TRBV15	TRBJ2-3	CATSIGAGVGPDTQYF
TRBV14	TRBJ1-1	CASSQPRKQGDTEAFF
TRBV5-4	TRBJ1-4	CASSSRQGEEEKLFF
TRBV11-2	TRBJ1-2	CASSSNRGYNYGYTF
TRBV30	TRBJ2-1	CAWGPGTSYDEQFF
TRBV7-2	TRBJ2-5	CASSFGPSGGRKGETQYF
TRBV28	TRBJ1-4	CASSEGDRATNEKLFF
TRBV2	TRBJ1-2	CASRVWDSNYGYTF
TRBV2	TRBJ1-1	CASRSYYHRRQATF
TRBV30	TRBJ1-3	CASPSSGNTIYF
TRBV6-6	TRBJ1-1	CASMRQGYEAFF
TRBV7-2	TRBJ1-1	CASSPGQGAGYTEAFF
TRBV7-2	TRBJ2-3	CASSPRTSGTDTQYF
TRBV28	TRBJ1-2	CASSFDRQGGRGYTF
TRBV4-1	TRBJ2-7	CASSPEGGGHYEQYF
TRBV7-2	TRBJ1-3	CASSLQGFTGNTIYF
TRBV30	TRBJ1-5	CAWSVGGTGNNQPQHF
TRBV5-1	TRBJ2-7	CASSFGRLASSYEQYF
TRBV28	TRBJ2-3	CASSPPGTTDTQYF
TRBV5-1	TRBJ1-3	CASSLDLGGGNTIYF
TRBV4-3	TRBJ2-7	CASSQVSGAAYEQYF
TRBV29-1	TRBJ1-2	CSVRQGGYGYTF
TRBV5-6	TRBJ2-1	CASSSLLGPYNEQFF
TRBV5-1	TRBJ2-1	CASSLGGLAPEQFF
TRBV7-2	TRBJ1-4	CASRRVSLNEKLFF
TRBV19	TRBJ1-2	CASSRRELRQAGYTF
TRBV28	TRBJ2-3	CASSFQSSGEDTQYF
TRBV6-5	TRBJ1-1	CASRPDRGPRTEAFF
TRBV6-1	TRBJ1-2	CASRDPGQQYGYTF
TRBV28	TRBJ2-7	CASSLGLDAYEQYF
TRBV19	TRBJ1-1	CASSISSGAEAFF
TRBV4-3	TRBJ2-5	CASSQGAGRDRETQYF
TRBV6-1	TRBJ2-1	CASSEPVEQFF
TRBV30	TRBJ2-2	CAWSVLSPGELFF
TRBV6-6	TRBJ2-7	CASSYSALEDGEQYF
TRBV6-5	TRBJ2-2	CASSPRGAGELFF